This record concerns one T cell receptor beta chain sequence. This record belongs to a study of blood T cell repertoires in COVID-19. On the study more broadly: The origin of the acute and convalescent COVID-19 samples was the United States, Italy and Spain. PBMCs, B-cell-depleted T cells, or T cells provided the cDNA or gDNA that made up the material.

CDR1 is SGHVS, CDR2 FQNEAQ, per germline. The CDR3 length is 13 residues. V lost 5 bases and J 4 bases, leaving 9 bases between the germline ends. Method: immunoSEQ multiplex PCR; TCRdb's copy keeps in-frame clones and lacks some. This table holds 100,000 to 110,000 clones, about 77% found once. Sequenced material: peripheral blood. This receptor was taken from a woman aged 65 to 85 with acute or convalescent COVID-19. The chain links TRBV7-8 to TRBJ2-1; TRBD1 is a possible D gene (5 bases). CDR3 in amino acids: CASSPGPYNEQFF. For the CDR3, the DNA is TGTGCCAGCAGCCCAGGGCCTTACAATGAGCAGTTCTTC.